This T cell receptor beta chain came from a study of T-cell memory formation after mild COVID-19. Study information: The two donors had largely donor-specific TCR clusters. General study results and limits: Cross-reactive memory apparently joined, as some responding clones appeared in pre-infection memory. Among contracting clones, CD4+ were mainly CM/EM and CD8+ enriched in EMRA.

5'RACE primed from the constant segment yielded TCR alpha and TCR beta cDNA libraries bearing sample barcodes and UMIs. TCRdb ran MiXCR on the 5' RACE reads and lists one entry per CDR3 protein. The sample contains 100,000 to 130,000 distinct CDR3 sequences, about an eighth of which appear only once. In this sample, this clonotype turned up a few times. What it binds is not known. V was pared by 5 bases and J by 4 bases, with 9 bases of the junction left unmatched. The CDR3 length is 15 residues. Germline assignment: CDR1 SGHRS and CDR2 YFSETQ. The TCR originated in a man in his late teens or twenties who had mild COVID-19 (a few samples of this study predate the infection). Cell type and time point are not known. This chain links TRBV5-1 with TRBJ2-1, with 7 bases fitting TRBD2. Sequencing was performed on PBMCs or a T cell subset sorted from them (not recorded which). The CDR3 region is CASSAHQRGYNEQFF. The CDR3 coding sequence is TGCGCCAGCAGTGCCCATCAGCGGGGTTACAATGAGCAGTTCTTC.